This TCR beta chain was identified in a study of OX40 agonist ivuxolimab in advanced cancers. Study-wide context: The study reported partial responses in three patients: one hepatocellular carcinoma, two cutaneous melanoma. Overall study results and limits: CD8+ T cells were the subset that, on average, had more expanded clones than CD4+. Partial responders treated at 0.1-3.0 mg/kg exhibited clonal expansion among the lowest measured.

On cycle 4 day 1 and cycle 7 day 1, as well as at baseline, blood was sampled. The data were produced by immunoSEQ multiplex PCR, yet TCRdb's version contains in-frame clones alone and is incomplete. The repertoire holds some 86,000 clones, less than 95% seen once, with more than 0.25% in the top ten. To note about this clone: Its antigen is not known.

Sequences were derived from CD4+ or CD8+ T cells sorted from blood, sampled in a trial of the OX40 agonist ivuxolimab. The source of this sequence is an adult with an advanced solid tumor such as melanoma, head and neck, liver or kidney cancer.

The CDR3 region is CASTRSEAGELFF. CDR3 DNA sequence: TGTGCCAGCACAAGGAGCGAGGCCGGGGAGCTGTTTTTT. The J gene is TRBJ2-2, the V gene TRBV2, with D unclear. This CDR3 region has 13 residues. Per the germline V gene, CDR1 is SNHLY and CDR2 is FYNNEI. Trimming took off 7 bases at V and 6 bases at J, with 12 bases between the two ends. Looking up the rest from reference TRBV2 and TRBJ2-2 gives the full variable domain: EPEVTQTPSHQVTQMGQEVILRCVPISNHLYFYWYRQILGQKVEFLVSFYNNEISEKSEIFDDQFSVERPDGSNFTLKIRSTKLEDSAMYFCASTRSEAGELFFGEGSRLTVL.